This T cell receptor (beta chain) was recovered during a study of T-cell reconstitution after alpha-beta-depleted transplantation in children. Study-level findings and limits: Where some patients showed high TCRbeta diversity at day 60, it came from recipient T cells and thymic progenitors that had survived.

The library targeted TCRbeta and was prepared with unique molecular identifiers. One entry per CDR3 protein, called by TCRdb with MiXCR from the PCR reads. The data show a few hundred thousand distinct CDR3 sequences, approximately 10% seen once. There are many counts of this clonotype. Its antigen remains unknown. Trimming pared 0 bases from V and 7 bases from J, leaving 20 bases between. The CDR3 runs to 16 residues. Germline V gene lookup returns CDR1 SGHRS and CDR2 YFSETQ. The sequence was collected from a male patient aged 2 to 10 who had a stem cell transplant for chronic granulomatous disease, so the T cells may come from the graft donor. This chain uses TRBV5-1 with TRBJ2-7; D tentatively reads TRBD1 or TRBD2 (5 bases each). This specimen consisted of peripheral blood, obtained 180 days after TCRalphabeta/CD19-depleted stem cell transplant. The CDR3 sequence is CASSLAAGTVPKEQYF. The CDR3 DNA follows: TGCGCCAGCAGCTTGGCCGCCGGGACGGTGCCTAAAGAGCAGTACTTC. Looking up the rest from reference TRBV5-1 and TRBJ2-7 gives the full variable domain: KAGVTQTPRYLIKTRGQQVTLSCSPISGHRSVSWYQQTPGQGLQFLFEYFSETQRNKGNFPGRFSGRQFSNSRSEMNVSTLELGDSALYLCASSLAAGTVPKEQYFGPGTRLTVT.